This TCR beta chain was identified during a study of blood T cell repertoires in COVID-19. Study at large: Donors in the United States, Italy and Spain gave samples during acute or convalescent COVID-19. From T cells, B-cell-depleted T cells, or PBMCs came the material, which was cDNA or gDNA.

V lost 4 bases to trimming and J lost 3 bases, with 10 bases between them. CDR1 is SGDLS, CDR2 YYNGEE, per germline. CDR3 length: 13 residues. In the original workflow: Scientists estimated how many nucleated cells there were by amplifying reference gene primers. The assay was immunoSEQ multiplex PCR, and TCRdb's table has in-frame clones only and misses some. That table gives V, J and clone size, and the DNA gave D and trimming. The table has approximately 260,000 clones, approximately 90% seen once; the top ten hold 3.7%. The TCR was taken from a middle-aged woman with acute or convalescent COVID-19. The chain joins TRBV9 to TRBJ1-1; D gene unclear. Sequencing was performed on peripheral blood. CDR3 bases: TGTGCCAGCAGCCCTTTCGGTTACACTGAAGCTTTCTTT. Translated: CASSPFGYTEAFF.